Below, 4 T cell receptor beta chains from the same sample are listed, as sequenced in a study of CD4 and CD8 cells across lung adenocarcinoma regions. One entry per CDR3 protein, called by TCRdb with MiXCR from the PCR reads. The profile shows more than 15,000 distinct CDR3 sequences, 46% of them singletons. Sequencing input: CD4+ T cells from the margin of a lung tumor. The receptors come from a male donor with lung adenocarcinoma. The CD4 and CD8 labels of this study may be unreliable.

The chain carries TRBV27 and TRBJ2-4, with D tentatively TRBD2 (7 bases). This CDR3 is 15 amino acids long. The germline CDR1 and CDR2 sequences are MNHEY and SMNVEV (reference sequence). CDR3 DNA sequence: TGTTCCGGGGGGTTCGGGGGCGGGGACCAAGAGATTCAGTACTTC. The encoded protein is CSGGFGGGDQEIQYF.

This clonotype was found many times. The chain couples TRBV6-5 to TRBJ2-7; perhaps TRBD2 as D (5 bases). Germline CDR1 MNHEY, CDR2 SVGAGI. Trimming pared 5 bases from V and 9 bases from J, leaving 11 bases between. This CDR3 spans 11 amino acids. This CDR3 reads CASSLTEAQYF. The CDR3 DNA is TGTGCCAGCAGTCTGACGGAGGCGCAGTACTTC.

The chain joins TRBV6-4 to TRBJ2-3; maybe TRBD2 (5 bases). V shed 11 bases and J shed 11 bases, with 29 bases lying between them. Germline V lookup: CDR1 MRHNA, CDR2 SNTAGT. The CDR3 covers 15 residues. CDR3 residues: CARGLQSGITGEQYF. CDR3 bases: TGTGCCCGCGGACTCCAGTCCGGGATTACCGGTGAGCAGTATTTT.

Notes on this clonotype: A single base separates this from a much larger clone, so it may be a read error. The V call is TRBV7-2, the J call TRBJ2-1; D ambiguous. Germline-derived CDR1 and CDR2 are SGHTA and FQGNSA. The CDR3 has 12 amino acids. CDR3 coding DNA: TGTGCCAGCACCAAATACCGCAATGAGCAGCTCTTC. Residues: CASTKYRNEQLF.